The 4 T cell receptor beta chains below were found in one sample sequenced in a study of blood T cell repertoires in COVID-19. Sequencing used immunoSEQ multiplex PCR; TCRdb keeps in-frame clones, though not all of them. The data show 230,000 or so clones, with 89% seen just once and 4% to 5% held by the top ten. The sequenced material came from peripheral blood. These TCRs come from a woman aged 40 to 50 who had recovered from COVID-19.

This chain links TRBV29-1 with TRBJ2-3, with D possibly being TRBD2 (7 bases). Trimming left V 5 bases short and J 4 bases short, with 16 bases between. Germline values: CDR1 SQVTM, CDR2 ANQGSEA. The CDR3 is 14 amino acids. This chain's CDR3 is CSVRNGGGPDTQYF. CDR3 in DNA: TGCAGCGTTAGAAATGGCGGGGGCCCAGATACGCAGTATTTT.

The V gene is TRBV12-3 or TRBV12-4, the J gene TRBJ2-5; D may be TRBD2 (5 bases). Trimming took 9 bases from V and 3 from J, leaving 14 bases between them. The CDR3 sequence is 13 residues long. This CDR3 is CASSRGVEETQYF. CDR3 sequence (DNA): TGTGCCAGTTCCCGGGGAGTAGAAGAGACCCAGTACTTC.

J is TRBJ1-1 and V is TRBV5-1; D possibly corresponds to TRBD1 (5 bases). CDR3 size: 15 residues. Germline V gene data show CDR1 as SGHRS and CDR2 as YFSETQ. Trimming took off 0 bases at V and 1 base at J, with 10 bases between the two ends. The chain's CDR3 is CASSLARQGNTEAFF. CDR3 bases: TGCGCCAGCAGCTTGGCCCGGCAGGGGAACACTGAAGCTTTCTTT.

The J gene is TRBJ2-1, the V gene TRBV5-8; the D gene is possibly TRBD2 (5 bases). Germline CDR1 SGHTS, CDR2 YDEGEE. The V end was cut by 6 bases, the J end by 0 bases, with 13 bases between. The CDR3 contains 15 residues. The CDR3 DNA reads as TGTGCCAGCATCTTCCGGGATCCCTCCTACAATGAGCAGTTCTTC. It encodes CASIFRDPSYNEQFF.